This passage covers 20 T cell receptor beta chains from one sample sequenced in a study of blood T cell repertoires in COVID-19. Only in-frame clones appear in the TCRdb table, and some are missing; sequencing was by immunoSEQ multiplex PCR. The table records 250,000 or so clones, 80% to 90% of them present only once. Specimen: PBMCs or T cells enriched from blood (not recorded which). The receptors derive from a woman in her forties or fifties who had recovered from COVID-19.

This clone has a single count. J is TRBJ2-1 and V is TRBV2; 10 bases match TRBD1. CDR3 size: 16 residues. From germline, CDR1 is SNHLY and CDR2 FYNNEI. The junction had 8 bases not matched to a gene; V was cut back by 6 bases and J by 3 bases. Here the CDR3 DNA reads TGTGCCAGCAGGGGACAGGGGTTCCAGGGCTACAATGAGCAGTTCTTC. It codes for CASRGQGFQGYNEQFF.

The gene calls are TRBV28 and TRBJ2-7, with D possibly TRBD1 on 6 matching bases. The CDR3 runs to 14 residues. CDR1 is MDHEN, CDR2 SYDVKM, per germline. V shed 6 bases and J shed 5 bases, with 17 bases lying between them. The CDR3 DNA is TGTGCCAGCAGGTCCAGGGGTCCCCCCCACGAGCAGTACTTC. It translates to CASRSRGPPHEQYF.

This clone is a singleton in its sample. This chain links TRBV7-9 with TRBJ2-7; 8 nucleotides agree with TRBD2. Germline values: CDR1 SEHNR, CDR2 FQNEAQ (reference sequence). After removal of 2 bases from V and 2 bases from J, the junction contained 11 bases not matched to a gene. This CDR3 is built from 17 residues. CDR3 sequence (DNA): TGTGCCAGCAGCTTAAGTGTTAGCGGGACCCTCCCCTACGAGCAGTACTTC. This codes for CASSLSVSGTLPYEQYF.

The chain employs TRBV11-2 and TRBJ1-1, with a possible D match to TRBD1 (5 bases). Trimming removed 5 bases from V and 5 bases from J, with 9 bases in between. This CDR3 is built from 12 residues. Germline V gene data show CDR1 as SGHAT and CDR2 as FQNNGV. For the CDR3, the DNA is TGTGCCAGCAGCGGGGCAGTTACTGAAGCTTTCTTT. Translating it yields CASSGAVTEAFF.

This chain uses TRBV19 with TRBJ1-5; D is possibly TRBD1 (5 bases). V lost 11 bases, J lost 2 bases, and 10 bases lay in between. Per germline, CDR1 LNHDA and CDR2 SQIVND (reference sequence). CDR3 length equals 12 residues. The CDR3 DNA sequence: TGTGCCGGGGGAGGTCGCAATCAGCCCCAGCATTTT. It encodes CAGGGRNQPQHF.

The V gene is TRBV9, the J gene TRBJ1-1; 10 nucleotides match TRBD1. There are 14 residues in the CDR3. Trimming removed 2 bases from V and 4 bases from J; junction bases left unmatched: 2. Germline V gene lookup returns CDR1 SGDLS and CDR2 YYNGEE. CDR3 sequence reads: CASSVGTGVTEAFF. CDR3 bases: TGTGCCAGCAGCGTCGGGACAGGGGTCACTGAAGCTTTCTTT.

This clone came up a few times. The chain recombines TRBV13 with TRBJ2-3; 7 nucleotides agree with TRBD2. V was clipped by 1 base and J by 0 bases; unmatched bases: 4. The CDR3 covers 16 residues. In germline, CDR1 is PRHDT, CDR2 FYEKMQ (reference sequence). CDR3 sequence (DNA): TGTGCCAGCAGCTTAGCCACGGGAGGTAGCACAGATACGCAGTATTTT. It yields the protein CASSLATGGSTDTQYF.

V gene TRBV30 combines with J gene TRBJ2-7; 9 bases match TRBD2. CDR1 GTSNPN and CDR2 SVGIG come from the germline V gene (reference sequence). This CDR3 has 15 amino acids. Trimming removed 4 bases from V and 9 bases from J; junction bases left unmatched: 16. CDR3 sequence (DNA): TGTGCCTGGAATCTCCGGGCTAGCGGGGTACTAGGGCAGTACTTC. This encodes CAWNLRASGVLGQYF.

V and J are TRBV28 and TRBJ1-5; 7 positions match TRBD1. Losses at the gene ends were 2 bases for V and 0 bases for J; bases not matched to a gene: 7. This CDR3 is 17 amino acids long. CDR1 MDHEN and CDR2 SYDVKM come from the germline V gene. CDR3 DNA: TGTGCCAGCAGTTTAGGCAGGGGGACCTCTAGCAATCAGCCCCAGCATTTT. Translating gives CASSLGRGTSSNQPQHF.

The chain has TRBV12-3 or TRBV12-4 and TRBJ1-5, with D maybe TRBD1 (5 bases). V was shortened by 4 bases and J by 1 base, with 5 bases between the two germline ends. The CDR3 spans 13 residues. CDR3 sequence (DNA): TGTGCCAGCAGTTCAGGGAGCAATCAGCCCCAGCATTTT. Protein: CASSSGSNQPQHF.

This clone was detected once. The V gene is TRBV2, the J gene TRBJ1-1; TRBD1 aligns across 9 bases. The germline gives CDR1 SNHLY, CDR2 FYNNEI. There are 16 residues in the CDR3. The trim removed 7 bases at V and 0 bases at J, leaving 9 bases unmatched. The chain's CDR3 is CASTPRQGVMNTEAFF. CDR3 nucleotides: TGTGCCAGCACCCCACGACAGGGGGTGATGAACACTGAAGCTTTCTTT.

The chain combines TRBV19 with TRBJ2-7; a weak D match, TRBD1 (5 bases). Trimming shortened V by 1 base and J by 2 bases, and 12 bases separated the two germline ends. The germline V gene encodes CDR1 LNHDA and CDR2 SQIVND (reference sequence). CDR3 length: 15 amino acids. The CDR3 region is CASSIGPGMTYEQYF. For the CDR3, the DNA is TGTGCCAGTAGTATAGGGCCAGGGATGACCTACGAGCAGTACTTC.

This chain links TRBV28 with TRBJ2-3; 11 nucleotides line up with TRBD1. This CDR3 is built from 20 residues. Trimming took 9 bases from V and 0 from J; bases not matched to a gene: 20. The V gene's germline CDR1 is MDHEN and CDR2 SYDVKM. DNA of the CDR3: TGTGCCAGTGGATCGGACCGGGACAGGGGGTTGGGTGCTAGCACAGATACGCAGTATTTT. Its protein product is CASGSDRDRGLGASTDTQYF.

The chain carries TRBV7-2 and TRBJ1-2; 7 bases are a match to TRBD1. CDR1 and CDR2 from the germline V gene are SGHTA and FQGNSA. The CDR3 consists of 15 residues. V shed 2 bases, J shed 4 bases, and the junction held 7 bases outside the gene matches. This CDR3 reads CASSLTRGRGYGYTF. The CDR3 DNA is TGTGCCAGCAGCTTAACAAGGGGGCGCGGCTATGGCTACACCTTC.

The CDR3 region is CASSEGGEYEQYF. CDR3 sequence (DNA): TGCGCCAGCAGTGAAGGCGGGGAATACGAGCAGTACTTC. V and J are TRBV10-1 and TRBJ2-7, with D tentatively TRBD2 (6 bases). The germline CDR1 and CDR2 sequences are WNHNN and SYGVQD (reference sequence). The CDR3 covers 13 residues. Trimming left V 3 bases short and J 4 bases short, with 10 bases between.

DNA for the CDR3: TGCAGCGTTCAGGGACTAGCGGGAGTAGAATTATTTAACGAGCAGTACTTC. Translated, it gives CSVQGLAGVELFNEQYF. The chain recombines TRBV29-1 with TRBJ2-7; 14 bases are shared with TRBD2. With 5 bases clipped from V and 5 bases from J, the junction kept 14 bases outside the gene matches. Germline V gene data show CDR1 as SQVTM and CDR2 as ANQGSEA. The CDR3 covers 17 residues.

Remarks on this clone: A junction boundary mismatches the germline segment, possibly from a read error. The rearrangement links TRBV20-1 to TRBJ1-5, with 9 bases lining up with TRBD1. The CDR3 consists of 15 residues. Germline V gene data show CDR1 as DFQATT and CDR2 as SNEGSKA (reference sequence). The CDR3 protein is CSASRDRVDNQPPDF. CDR3 in DNA: TGCAGTGCTAGTAGGGACAGGGTGGACAATCAGCCCCCGGATTTT.

The chain is built from TRBV5-1 and TRBJ2-7; possibly TRBD1 for D (6 bases). The CDR3 covers 13 residues. Trimming removed 4 bases from V and 3 bases from J, with 11 bases in between. The germline V gene has CDR1 SGHRS and CDR2 YFSETQ. Written as DNA, the CDR3 is TGCGCCAGCAGCCTCGGGACACACTACGAGCAGTACTTC. The encoded protein is CASSLGTHYEQYF.

This chain connects TRBV5-1 to TRBJ1-1; unclear D gene. Germline V gene lookup returns CDR1 SGHRS and CDR2 YFSETQ. V lost 5 bases to trimming and J lost 4 bases, with 24 bases between them. The CDR3 contains 17 residues. CDR3 bases: TGCGCCAGCAGACTTTCGACGGGTCTCGACCTTCTCACTGAAGCTTTCTTT. Translating gives CASRLSTGLDLLTEAFF.

Turning to this clone: Other DNA sequences from this sample encode an identical CDR3 as well. J is TRBJ1-2 and V is TRBV12-3 or TRBV12-4; TRBD1 matches at 7 bases. The CDR3 is 13 residues long. Trimming cost V 6 bases and J 0 bases; bases outside gene matches: 1. The CDR3 DNA reads TGTGCCAGCAGACAGGGGTCTAACTATGGCTACACCTTC. It specifies CASRQGSNYGYTF.